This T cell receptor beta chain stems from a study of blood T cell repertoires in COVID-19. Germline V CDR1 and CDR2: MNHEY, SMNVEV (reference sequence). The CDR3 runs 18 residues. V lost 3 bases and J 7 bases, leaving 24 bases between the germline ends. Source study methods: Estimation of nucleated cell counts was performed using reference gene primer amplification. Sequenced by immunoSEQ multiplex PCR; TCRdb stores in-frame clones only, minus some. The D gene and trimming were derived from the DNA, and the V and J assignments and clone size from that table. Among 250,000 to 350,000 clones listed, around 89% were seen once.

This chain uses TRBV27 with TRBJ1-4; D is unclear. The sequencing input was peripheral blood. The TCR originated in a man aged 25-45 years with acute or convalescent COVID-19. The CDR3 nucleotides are TGTGCCAGCAGTTTTCCCGGACCCCCGTGGCACGGAGGTGAAAAACTGTTTTTT. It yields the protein CASSFPGPPWHGGEKLFF. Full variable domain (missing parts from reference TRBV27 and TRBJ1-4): EAQVTQNPRYLITVTGKKLTVTCSQNMNHEYMSWYRQDPGLGLRQIYYSMNVEVTDKGDVPEGYKVSRKEKRNFPLILESPSPNQTSLYFCASSFPGPPWHGGEKLFFGSGTQLSVL.